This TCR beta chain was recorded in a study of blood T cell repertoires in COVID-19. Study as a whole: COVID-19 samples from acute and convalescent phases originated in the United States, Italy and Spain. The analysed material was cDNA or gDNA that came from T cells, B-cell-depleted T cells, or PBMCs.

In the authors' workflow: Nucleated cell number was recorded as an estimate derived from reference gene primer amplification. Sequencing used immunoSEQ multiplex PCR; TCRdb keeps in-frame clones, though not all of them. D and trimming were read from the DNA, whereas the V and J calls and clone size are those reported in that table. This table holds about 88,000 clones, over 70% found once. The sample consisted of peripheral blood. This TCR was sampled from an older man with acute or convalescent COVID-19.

CDR3 protein: CSVGGGVQETQYF. The CDR3 DNA reads TGCAGCGTGGGGGGAGGGGTCCAAGAGACCCAGTACTTC. The V call is TRBV29-1, the J call TRBJ2-5, with TRBD2 matching 7 bases. Germline CDR1 and CDR2: SQVTM and ANQGSEA. The J segment lost 1 base and the V segment lost 6 bases, leaving 5 bases of the junction unmatched. The CDR3 has 13 residues.